The clone carrying this T cell receptor (beta chain) was observed a few times. The antigen is unknown. This sample was included in a study of T cells after yellow fever vaccination. Study results and caveats: Researchers report a weaker secondary response that nonetheless peaked faster, day 5 versus 15.

Production of TCR cDNA was by 5'RACE template switching, which also added a universal primer site and UMIs. A single record per CDR3 protein comes from TCRdb applying MiXCR to the 5' RACE reads. The table includes 400,000 to 650,000 distinct CDR3 sequences, around a fifth detected once. The CDR3 loop spans 11 amino acids. CDR1 is DFQATT and CDR2 is SNEGSKA in the germline V gene (reference sequence). Trimming removed 5 bases from V and 3 bases from J, with 8 bases in between. The receptor comes from a man younger than 35 who received the YFV17D yellow fever vaccine. This sample comprised PBMCs, obtained less than 25 days after the first yellow fever vaccination. The chain uses TRBV20-1 and TRBJ2-7; a weak D match, TRBD1 (6 bases). CDR3 protein: CSALGGYEQYF. CDR3 sequence (DNA): TGCAGTGCTCTAGGGGGCTACGAGCAGTACTTC.